These 29 T cell receptor beta chains came from one sample sequenced in a study of long-term antiretroviral therapy in people with HIV. At the survey level, the v3.0 immunoSEQ assay was run. TCRdb keeps only in-frame clones here, not all; method: immunoSEQ multiplex PCR. The sample holds under 50,000 clones; about 94% are singletons and the top ten take 2% to 2.5%. Sequences were derived from unsorted PBMCs, sampled around 9 years after starting antiretroviral therapy. Source of these receptors: a man between 25 and 39 years old with HIV.

This rearrangement joins TRBV7-9 to TRBJ1-1; D remains unclear. The V gene's germline CDR1 is SEHNR and CDR2 FQNEAQ (reference sequence). There are 13 residues in the CDR3. V lost 0 bases and J lost 8, with 10 bases in between. DNA for the CDR3: TGTGCCAGCAGCTTAGCTTCAGACCTGGAAGCTTTCTTT. It specifies CASSLASDLEAFF.

The gene calls are TRBV9 and TRBJ2-7, with 8 bases lining up with TRBD1. Looked up from germline, CDR1 is SGDLS and CDR2 is YYNGEE. The trim removed 4 bases at V and 5 bases at J, leaving 5 bases unmatched. This CDR3 comprises 13 residues. CDR3 DNA sequence: TGTGCCAGCAGCCGACAGGGGAACAACGAGCAGTACTTC. Translating it yields CASSRQGNNEQYF.

The J gene is TRBJ1-2, the V gene TRBV5-1; D is undetermined. Deletions cut 6 bases from V and 4 bases from J, with 16 bases between. This CDR3 has 14 residues. The V gene's germline CDR1 is SGHRS and CDR2 YFSETQ. CDR3 nucleotides: TGCGCCAGCACACGGGAGTTCGCTTCCTATGGCTACACCTTC. Encoded protein: CASTREFASYGYTF.

The chain carries TRBV25-1 and TRBJ2-2; 8 bases align to TRBD2. Trimming took 4 bases from V and 0 from J; bases not matched to a gene: 7. The CDR3 extends over 17 amino acids. Germline loops: CDR1 MGHDK, CDR2 SYGVNS. The DNA of the CDR3 is TGTGCCAGCAGTGGTTTTAGCGGGACTACGAACACCGGGGAGCTGTTTTTT. This sequence encodes CASSGFSGTTNTGELFF. Filled out from reference TRBV25-1 and TRBJ2-2, the complete variable domain reads EADIYQTPRYLVIGTGKKITLECSQTMGHDKMYWYQQDPGMELHLIHYSYGVNSTEKGDLSSESTVSRIRTEHFPLTLESARPSHTSQYLCASSGFSGTTNTGELFFGEGSRLTVL.

Concerning this clone itself: At one boundary the junction diverges from the germline segment, which might be a read error. The genes are TRBV7-7 and TRBJ2-5; D gene uncertain. The CDR3 consists of 16 residues. The germline gives CDR1 SSHAT, CDR2 FNYEAQ (reference sequence). The CDR3 region has the DNA TGTGCTAGCAGCTTAGGCGGTGGCCAGATTCAAGAGACCCAGTACTTC. Translated, it gives CASSLGGGQIQETQYF.

V is TRBV6-1 and J is TRBJ2-7; TRBD2 aligns across 11 bases. The V segment lost 0 bases and the J segment 7 bases; nucleotides outside the gene matches: 5. Looked up from germline, CDR1 is MNHNS and CDR2 is SASEGT. The CDR3 totals 15 residues. In DNA form, the CDR3 reads TGTGCCAGCAGTGAAGCGCCTAGCGGGGGGAGGGAGCAGTACTTC. Amino acid sequence: CASSEAPSGGREQYF.

CDR3 in DNA: TGTGCCACCAGCAGAGTCAGGGGTAACACCGGGGAGCTGTTTTTT. Encoded protein: CATSRVRGNTGELFF. The rearrangement uses TRBV15 and TRBJ2-2; TRBD1 is a possible D gene (6 bases). From germline, CDR1 is LNHNV and CDR2 YYDKDF (reference sequence). The CDR3 is made up of 15 amino acids. V was shortened by 1 base and J by 2 bases, with 8 bases between the two germline ends.

This chain connects TRBV6-5 to TRBJ1-1; D may be TRBD1 (5 bases). Trimming shortened V by 2 bases and J by 3 bases, and 13 bases separated the two germline ends. The CDR3 runs to 15 residues. Per the germline V gene, CDR1 is MNHEY and CDR2 is SVGAGI. The CDR3 sequence: CASSYTGLGDTEAFF. DNA for the CDR3: TGTGCCAGCAGTTACACCGGATTGGGGGACACTGAAGCTTTCTTT.

The V and J genes are TRBV5-5 and TRBJ1-5; D might be TRBD1 (5 bases). V was clipped by 0 bases and J by 5 bases, with 12 bases between them. The CDR3 is made up of 15 amino acids. CDR1 and CDR2 from the germline V gene are SGHKS and YYEKEE (reference sequence). The CDR3 reads CASSLAGNAHQPQHF. CDR3 sequence (DNA): TGTGCCAGCAGCTTGGCAGGGAACGCACATCAGCCCCAGCATTTT.

This clone was recorded once. The chain has TRBV19 and TRBJ2-1; TRBD2 aligns across 7 bases. The germline V gene has CDR1 LNHDA and CDR2 SQIVND (reference sequence). This CDR3 is built from 14 residues. Trimming at V came to 7 bases and at J to 7 bases, leaving 10 bases not matched to a gene. The CDR3 region is CASTKAGPLNEQFF. CDR3 nucleotides: TGTGCCAGTACTAAAGCGGGGCCCCTGAATGAGCAGTTCTTC.

This clone was seen a single time. The J gene is TRBJ1-2, the V gene TRBV6-5, with a weak D call TRBD1 (6 bases). CDR3 length: 14 residues. V was cut by 0 bases and J by 2 bases, with 7 bases left in between. CDR1 and CDR2 (germline): MNHEY, SVGAGI. The CDR3 coding sequence is TGTGCCAGCAGTTACTCAGGGACAAACTATGGCTACACCTTC. This sequence encodes CASSYSGTNYGYTF.

The J gene is TRBJ2-1, the V gene TRBV5-1, with 9 bases fitting TRBD2. CDR1 and CDR2 (germline): SGHRS, YFSETQ. CDR3 length: 16 amino acids. The V and J ends lost 4 bases and 3 bases, in that order; junction bases with no gene match: 8. The chain's CDR3 is CASSLRASGVYNEQFF. CDR3 in DNA: TGCGCCAGCAGCCTAAGGGCTAGCGGGGTCTACAATGAGCAGTTCTTC.

The rearrangement links TRBV6-1 to TRBJ2-1, with TRBD2 as a possible D gene (5 bases). V dropped 8 bases and J dropped 9 bases, with 11 bases sitting between them. The CDR3 length is 11 residues. CDR1 and CDR2 (germline): MNHNS, SASEGT. The chain's CDR3 is CASWTGPEQFF. DNA for the CDR3: TGTGCCAGCTGGACTGGGCCTGAGCAGTTCTTC.

V gene TRBV15 combines with J gene TRBJ1-4; D is ambiguous. Germline-derived CDR1 and CDR2 are LNHNV and YYDKDF (reference sequence). V was shortened by 0 bases and J by 4 bases, with 12 bases between the two germline ends. The CDR3 is 16 residues long. CDR3 DNA: TGTGCCACCAGCAGAGATCGAGGAAATGGTAATGAAAAACTGTTTTTT. Amino acid sequence: CATSRDRGNGNEKLFF. The complete variable domain, with remaining parts taken from reference TRBV15 and TRBJ1-4, reads DAMVIQNPRYQVTQFGKPVTLSCSQTLNHNVMYWYQQKSSQAPKLLFHYYDKDFNNEADTPDNFQSRRPNTSFCFLDIRSPGLGDTAMYLCATSRDRGNGNEKLFFGSGTQLSVL.

J is TRBJ2-5 and V is TRBV11-3, with 8 bases aligning to TRBD2. The CDR3 covers 13 residues. CDR1 is SGHNT and CDR2 is YENEEA in the germline V gene. Unmatched junction bases numbered 4, after V lost 5 bases and J lost 5 bases. The CDR3 spells CASSPGGAETQYF. For the CDR3, the DNA is TGTGCCAGCAGCCCCGGGGGGGCGGAGACCCAGTACTTC. The full variable domain, rest sourced from reference TRBV11-3 and TRBJ2-5, is EAGVVQSPRYKIIEKKQPVAFWCNPISGHNTLYWYLQNLGQGPELLIRYENEEAVDDSQLPKDRFSAERLKGVDSTLKIQPAELGDSAVYLCASSPGGAETQYFGPGTRLLVL.

The genes are TRBV6-1 and TRBJ2-7, with D unresolved. V was clipped by 4 bases and J by 0 bases, with 10 bases between them. Germline V gene lookup returns CDR1 MNHNS and CDR2 SASEGT. CDR3 length: 14 residues. For the CDR3, the DNA is TGTGCCAGCAGTGCGGACCCATCCTCCTACGAGCAGTACGTC. It yields the protein CASSADPSSYEQYV.

The CDR3 DNA is TGTGCCAGCAGAGACAGGGTCTATGGCTACACCTTC. Encoded protein: CASRDRVYGYTF. The chain employs TRBV6-5 and TRBJ1-2; TRBD1 aligns across 7 bases. This CDR3 has 12 residues. Per germline, CDR1 MNHEY and CDR2 SVGAGI. V lost 6 bases and J lost 4; bases outside the gene matches: 2.

The chain couples TRBV21-1 to TRBJ2-7. TRBV21-1 is assigned pseudogene status. The CDR3 runs 9 residues. In DNA, the CDR3 is TGTTTAAGGTTTGGCGAGCAGTACGTC. Encoded protein: CLRFGEQYV.

The V gene is TRBV10-3, the J gene TRBJ1-2, with D unclear. V lost 0 bases, J lost 8 bases, and 16 bases lay in between. Germline CDR1 is ENHRY and CDR2 is SYGVKD. The CDR3 is 15 amino acids. Written as DNA, the CDR3 is TGTGCCATCAGTGAGTCAACACCACAGAGGAGCGGCTACACCTTC. Its translation is CAISESTPQRSGYTF.

The gene calls are TRBV7-2 and TRBJ1-1; the D gene is possibly TRBD1 (5 bases). Germline-derived CDR1 and CDR2 are SGHTA and FQGNSA. This CDR3 comprises 14 residues. Trimming left V 5 bases short and J 3 bases short, with 13 bases between. CDR3 protein: CASSPRRGHTEAFF. CDR3 nucleotides: TGTGCCAGCAGCCCTCGTAGGGGTCACACTGAAGCTTTCTTT.

The gene calls are TRBV5-4 and TRBJ2-2; possibly TRBD1 for D (6 bases). The CDR3 runs to 12 residues. Germline V lookup: CDR1 SGHNT, CDR2 YYREEE (reference sequence). Trimming took 7 bases from V and 6 from J, leaving 10 bases between them. The CDR3 DNA is TGTGCCAGCTTTAAGGGGGCCGGGGAGCTGTTTTTT. It is translated as CASFKGAGELFF.

This clone occurred once. V gene TRBV7-9 combines with J gene TRBJ1-2; unclear D gene. From germline, CDR1 is SEHNR and CDR2 FQNEAQ (reference sequence). The V end was cut by 1 base, the J end by 6 bases, with 6 bases between. CDR3 length equals 12 residues. Here the CDR3 reads CASSLVTDGYTF. The CDR3 region has the DNA TGTGCCAGCAGCTTAGTCACCGATGGCTACACCTTC.

J is TRBJ1-3 and V is TRBV19, with a weak D call TRBD1 (6 bases). V was shortened by 8 bases and J by 6 bases, with 14 bases between the two germline ends. Per the germline V gene, CDR1 is LNHDA and CDR2 is SQIVND (reference sequence). The length of the CDR3 is 13 residues. This chain's CDR3 is CASSPGTTNTIYF. CDR3 DNA: TGTGCCAGTTCCCCAGGGACAACAAACACCATATATTTT.

This chain uses TRBV4-1 with TRBJ2-6; 7 bases map to TRBD1. Trimming cost V 4 bases and J 1 base; bases outside gene matches: 4. Germline CDR1 and CDR2: MGHRA and YSYEKL. The CDR3 is made up of 16 amino acids. The CDR3 reads CASSPKTGSGANVLTF. Here the CDR3 DNA reads TGCGCCAGCAGCCCGAAGACAGGGTCTGGGGCCAACGTCCTGACTTTC.

The chain joins TRBV9 to TRBJ2-1; possibly TRBD2 for D (7 bases). Per germline, CDR1 SGDLS and CDR2 YYNGEE. V dropped 4 bases and J dropped 8 bases, with 16 bases sitting between them. The length of the CDR3 is 14 residues. The CDR3 region is CASSFIGGGDEQFF. The CDR3 DNA reads TGTGCCAGCAGCTTCATAGGGGGGGGAGATGAGCAGTTCTTC. The variable domain in full, with the rest retrieved from reference TRBV9 and TRBJ2-1, is DSGVTQTPKHLITATGQRVTLRCSPRSGDLSVYWYQQSLDQGLQFLIQYYNGEERAKGNILERFSAQQFPDLHSELNLSSLELGDSALYFCASSFIGGGDEQFFGPGTRLTVL.

The V and J genes are TRBV28 and TRBJ1-2; no clear D gene. The CDR3 has 15 residues. Trimming took 7 bases from V and 7 from J, leaving 22 bases between them. Germline-derived CDR1 and CDR2 are MDHEN and SYDVKM. This chain's CDR3 is CASTFLTTERSGYTF. The CDR3 nucleotides are TGTGCCAGCACCTTTCTGACTACCGAAAGAAGTGGCTACACCTTC.

V and J are TRBV11-2 and TRBJ2-6; D might be TRBD1 or TRBD2, each matching 6 bases. Germline V gene lookup returns CDR1 SGHAT and CDR2 FQNNGV. V was trimmed by 2 bases and J by 0 bases, leaving 8 bases between them. This CDR3 spans 16 amino acids. The CDR3 reads CASSLRGASGANVLTF. In DNA, the CDR3 is TGTGCCAGCAGCTTAAGGGGGGCCTCTGGGGCCAACGTCCTGACTTTC. The full variable domain, in which reference TRBV11-2 and TRBJ2-6 provide the parts outside the CDR3, is EAGVAQSPRYKIIEKRQSVAFWCNPISGHATLYWYQQILGQGPKLLIQFQNNGVVDDSQLPKDRFSAERLKGVDSTLKIQPAKLEDSAVYLCASSLRGASGANVLTFGAGSRLTVL.

The chain employs TRBV4-1 and TRBJ1-5, with 8 nucleotides matching TRBD1. Per the germline V gene, CDR1 is MGHRA and CDR2 is YSYEKL. Trimming cost V 4 bases and J 8 bases; bases outside gene matches: 16. The CDR3 covers 17 residues. This CDR3 is CASSPGGQARFEEPQHF. DNA for the CDR3: TGCGCCAGCAGCCCGGGGGGACAGGCGCGGTTCGAGGAGCCCCAGCATTTT.

The chain uses TRBV19 and TRBJ1-5; TRBD1 agrees at 9 bases. CDR3 length: 16 amino acids. V shed 4 bases, J shed 5 bases, and the junction held 9 bases outside the gene matches. The germline V gene encodes CDR1 LNHDA and CDR2 SQIVND (reference sequence). The CDR3 region has the DNA TGTGCCAGTAGTACCCTTGGACAGGGGATATATCAGCCCCAGCATTTT. Its translation: CASSTLGQGIYQPQHF.